Presented here are 25 T cell receptor beta chains from one specimen sequenced in a study of identical twins. TCRdb redid the calling of the 5' RACE reads with MiXCR, one entry per CDR3 protein. The sample contains more than 1.5 million distinct CDR3 sequences, less than 35% of which appear only once. Sequencing was carried out using cord blood. Source of these receptors: a newborn girl in good health.

This clonotype was counted at least ten times. V and J are TRBV29-1 and TRBJ2-7; 10 bases agree with TRBD1. This CDR3 region has 13 residues. V dropped 4 bases and J dropped 4; count of bases not matched to a gene: 4. Germline assignment: CDR1 SQVTM and CDR2 ANQGSEA. For the CDR3, the DNA is TGCAGCGTTGTGACAGGGGGCGCTTACGAGCAGTACTTC. This sequence encodes CSVVTGGAYEQYF.

This clonotype was seen repeatedly, ten times or more. The V and J genes are TRBV20-1 and TRBJ2-1; 13 bases fit TRBD2. This CDR3 is 15 amino acids long. Trimming removed 1 base from V and 5 bases from J; junction bases left unmatched: 2. CDR1 is DFQATT and CDR2 is SNEGSKA in the germline V gene (reference sequence). CDR3 DNA: TGCAGTGCTAGAGCGGGACTAGCGGGAAACAATGAGCAGTTCTTC. Translating it yields CSARAGLAGNNEQFF.

This clonotype was observed a few times. The chain employs TRBV21-1 and TRBJ2-3. TRBV21-1 is assigned pseudogene status. CDR3 length equals 13 residues. The CDR3 nucleotides are TGTGCCAGCAGCAAAGAAGTTTTAGTAACGCAGTATTTT. Residues: CASSKEVLVTQYF.

The table lists this clonotype with a few counts. This sequence joins TRBV20-1 and TRBJ1-4; 7 bases match TRBD1. Germline CDR1 is DFQATT and CDR2 is SNEGSKA (reference sequence). CDR3 length: 13 residues. V shed 5 bases, J shed 1 base, and the junction held 1 base outside the gene matches. The CDR3 spells CSAPGGTNEKLFF. CDR3 sequence (DNA): TGCAGTGCTCCAGGGGGAACTAATGAAAAACTGTTTTTT.

The chain uses TRBV19 and TRBJ1-1; 7 nucleotides agree with TRBD1. This CDR3 is built from 15 residues. V trimming: 3 bases; J trimming: 1 base; junction bases outside the gene matches: 5. Germline V CDR1 and CDR2: LNHDA, SQIVND (reference sequence). In nucleotides, the CDR3 is TGTGCCAGTAGTATCCCCTGGACAGGGAACACTGAAGCTTTCTTT. It yields the protein CASSIPWTGNTEAFF.

This clonotype was detected a few times. V and J are TRBV24-1 and TRBJ2-3; 8 positions agree with TRBD2. Losses at the gene ends were 8 bases for V and 0 bases for J; bases not matched to a gene: 3. In germline, CDR1 is KGHDR, CDR2 SFDVKD. The CDR3 extends over 14 amino acids. CDR3 coding DNA: TGTGCCACCATGGCTAGCGGGAGCACAGATACGCAGTATTTT. It is translated as CATMASGSTDTQYF.

In its sample, this clonotype was seen a few times. This chain uses TRBV29-1 with TRBJ1-2; 11 bases are a match to TRBD1. V was pared by 6 bases and J by 4 bases, with 13 bases of the junction left unmatched. Germline CDR1 reads SQVTM; CDR2 reads ANQGSEA. This CDR3 is 16 amino acids long. DNA for the CDR3: TGCAGCGTCCACGGACAGGGGGCAGGGAGGGTCTATGGCTACACCTTC. Translated, it gives CSVHGQGAGRVYGYTF. The variable domain in full, with the rest retrieved from reference TRBV29-1 and TRBJ1-2, is SAVISQKPSRDICQRGTSLTIQCQVDSQVTMMFWYRQQPGQSLTLIATANQGSEATYESGFVIDKFPISRPNLTFSTLTVSNMSPEDSSIYLCSVHGQGAGRVYGYTFGSGTRLTVV.

This clonotype turned up a few times. The chain has TRBV7-8 and TRBJ2-1; perhaps TRBD2 as D (5 bases). CDR3 length: 15 amino acids. V lost 4 bases and J 4 bases, leaving 14 bases between the germline ends. Germline loops: CDR1 SGHVS, CDR2 FQNEAQ. CDR3: CASSSLLGTYNEQFF. In DNA, the CDR3 is TGTGCCAGCAGCTCCCTACTAGGAACGTACAATGAGCAGTTCTTC. Supplemented by reference TRBV7-8 and TRBJ2-1, the full variable domain reads GAGVSQSPRYKVAKRGQDVALRCDPISGHVSLFWYQQALGQGPEFLTYFQNEAQLDKSGLPSDRFFAERPEGSVSTLKIQRTQQEDSAVYLCASSSLLGTYNEQFFGPGTRLTVL.

This clonotype has only a few counts. This rearrangement joins TRBV4-1 to TRBJ1-5; D possibly corresponds to TRBD1 (6 bases). V lost 2 bases and J lost 6, with 17 bases in between. CDR3 length equals 16 residues. CDR1 and CDR2 from the germline V gene are MGHRA and YSYEKL. CDR3 bases: TGCGCCAGCAGCCAAATCCGACCCAAGGGGGGTCAGCCCCAGCATTTT. It translates to CASSQIRPKGGQPQHF.

The chain uses TRBV20-1 and TRBJ2-3; D remains unclear. V was clipped by 8 bases and J by 10 bases, with 10 bases between them. The CDR3 extends over 9 amino acids. The V gene's germline CDR1 is DFQATT and CDR2 SNEGSKA (reference sequence). For the CDR3, the DNA is TGCAGTAAGACGAGACCGCAGTATTTT. Residues: CSKTRPQYF.

A few counts support this clonotype. The chain combines TRBV5-1 with TRBJ2-4; TRBD2 agrees at 11 bases. Germline V gives CDR1 SGHRS, CDR2 YFSETQ. Trimming took 0 bases from V and 7 from J; bases not matched to a gene: 6. The CDR3 totals 16 residues. The CDR3 DNA reads as TGCGCCAGCAGCTTGGCCTCGGGACTAGCGGAGAACATTCAGTACTTC. This sequence encodes CASSLASGLAENIQYF.

The chain combines TRBV7-2 with TRBJ1-2; D call uncertain. The CDR3 runs to 13 residues. V lost 4 bases, J lost 2 bases, and 8 bases lay in between. In germline, CDR1 is SGHTA, CDR2 FQGNSA. The CDR3 coding sequence is TGTGCCAGCAGCTGCGGGCAGAACTATGGCTACACCTTC. Translating it yields CASSCGQNYGYTF. The variable domain in full, completed from reference TRBV7-2 and TRBJ1-2, reads GAGVSQSPSNKVTEKGKDVELRCDPISGHTALYWYRQSLGQGLEFLIYFQGNSAPDKSGLPSDRFSAERTGGSVSTLTIQRTQQEDSAVYLCASSCGQNYGYTFGSGTRLTVV.

This chain joins TRBV20-1 and TRBJ2-1, with 7 bases lining up with TRBD1. V was pared by 6 bases and J by 4 bases, with 9 bases of the junction left unmatched. The CDR3 loop spans 14 amino acids. CDR1 and CDR2 from the germline V gene are DFQATT and SNEGSKA (reference sequence). CDR3 residues: CSASEGAGYNEQFF. The CDR3 coding sequence is TGCAGTGCCAGCGAGGGGGCGGGTTACAATGAGCAGTTCTTC.

As concerns this clonotype: This could be a read error, since a much larger clone is one nucleotide away. The chain is built from TRBV6-5 and TRBJ2-3, with a weak D call TRBD2 (6 bases). The CDR3 is 12 amino acids. From germline, CDR1 is MNHEY and CDR2 SVGAGI. The DNA of the CDR3 is TGTGTCAGCACCGACACTAGCAACAGGCAGTATTTT. This sequence encodes CVSTDTSNRQYF.

Ten or more counts support this clonotype. CDR3 nucleotides: TGCAGCGTTGACACAGGGGGCAGGAACGAGCAGTACTTC. Translating gives CSVDTGGRNEQYF. The rearrangement joins TRBV29-1 to TRBJ2-7, with TRBD1 identical over 9 bases. After removal of 3 bases from V and 5 bases from J, the junction contained 5 bases not matched to a gene. The germline V gene encodes CDR1 SQVTM and CDR2 ANQGSEA. CDR3 length: 13 amino acids.

This chain links TRBV20-1 with TRBJ1-5; D is perhaps TRBD1 (5 bases). The CDR3 has 15 amino acids. Per the germline V gene, CDR1 is DFQATT and CDR2 is SNEGSKA (reference sequence). The V end was cut by 2 bases, the J end by 0 bases, with 11 bases between. The DNA of the CDR3 is TGCAGTGCTAGATTGGCAGGGTATAGCAATCAGCCCCAGCATTTT. Translated: CSARLAGYSNQPQHF.

The genes are TRBV18 and TRBJ2-2; 7 positions agree with TRBD1. V shed 10 bases, J shed 0 bases, and the junction held 11 bases outside the gene matches. This CDR3 contains 16 residues. Germline V gives CDR1 KGHSH, CDR2 LQKENI. The CDR3 region has the DNA TGTGCCACTGGAGGACAGGTCACCCCGAACACCGGGGAGCTGTTTTTT. Protein sequence: CATGGQVTPNTGELFF.

CDR3 nucleotide sequence: TGTGCCAGCAGCCAAGTTGCGGCAGGGATGAATTCACCCCTCCACTTT. Translated, it gives CASSQVAAGMNSPLHF. The J gene is TRBJ1-6, the V gene TRBV3-1; possibly TRBD1 for D (5 bases). The CDR3 extends over 16 amino acids. V was pared by 1 base and J by 7 bases, with 14 bases between. CDR1 LGHDT and CDR2 YNNKEL come from the germline V gene (reference sequence).

This chain uses TRBV7-9 with TRBJ1-6; 9 bases map to TRBD1. CDR1 SEHNR and CDR2 FQNEAQ come from the germline V gene (reference sequence). The CDR3 is 15 amino acids. Trimming cost V 5 bases and J 7 bases; bases outside gene matches: 6. CDR3 nucleotide sequence: TGTGCCAGCAGCGCGCACAGGGGGCTCAATTCACCCCTCCACTTT. Translating it yields CASSAHRGLNSPLHF.

This clonotype was observed a handful of times. The CDR3 DNA sequence: TGTGCCAGCAGCCAAGCAGGGAGCGGCGGCTACACCTTC. Residues: CASSQAGSGGYTF. The V gene is TRBV3-1, the J gene TRBJ1-2; D might be TRBD1 (5 bases). Trimming removed 1 base from V and 8 bases from J, with 11 bases in between. The germline V gene encodes CDR1 LGHDT and CDR2 YNNKEL (reference sequence). The CDR3 extends over 13 amino acids.

This clonotype was recorded a few times. The genes are TRBV18 and TRBJ1-4; tentatively, D is TRBD1 (5 bases). With 0 bases removed from V and 3 bases from J, the gap between germline ends came to 8 bases. The CDR3 has 15 amino acids. Looked up from germline, CDR1 is KGHSH and CDR2 is LQKENI. CDR3 amino acids: CASSPPGGANEKLFF. The CDR3, as DNA: TGTGCCAGCTCACCACCGGGAGGGGCTAATGAAAAACTGTTTTTT.

The rearrangement uses TRBV7-9 and TRBJ1-2; D gene ambiguous. Germline-derived CDR1 and CDR2 are SEHNR and FQNEAQ (reference sequence). The CDR3 loop spans 14 amino acids. Trimming removed 7 bases at V and 4 bases at J, with 16 bases between. The CDR3 loop is CASTPGKGPYGYTF. The DNA for the CDR3 is TGTGCCAGCACCCCGGGGAAAGGGCCCTATGGCTACACCTTC. Filled out from reference TRBV7-9 and TRBJ1-2, the complete variable domain reads DTGVSQNPRHKITKRGQNVTFRCDPISEHNRLYWYRQTLGQGPEFLTYFQNEAQLEKSRLLSDRFSAERPKGSFSTLEIQRTEQGDSAMYLCASTPGKGPYGYTFGSGTRLTVV.

The J gene is TRBJ2-7, the V gene TRBV27, with D perhaps matching TRBD2 (7 bases). The CDR3 is 16 residues long. V lost 2 bases, J lost 6 bases, and 20 bases lay in between. CDR1 and CDR2 from the germline V gene are MNHEY and SMNVEV (reference sequence). Here the CDR3 reads CASSLPGGGGVGEQYF. DNA of the CDR3: TGTGCCAGCAGTTTACCAGGAGGGGGAGGGGTGGGCGAGCAGTACTTC.

The rearrangement links TRBV20-1 to TRBJ1-6, with D tentatively TRBD1 (5 bases). V was clipped by 3 bases and J by 1 base, with 10 bases between them. The germline V gene has CDR1 DFQATT and CDR2 SNEGSKA (reference sequence). CDR3 length: 15 amino acids. CDR3 in amino acids: CSARPGESYNSPLHF. The CDR3, as DNA: TGCAGTGCTAGGCCGGGGGAATCCTATAATTCACCCCTCCACTTT.

Many counts were recorded for this clonotype. The junction shows a germline mismatch at one end, possibly a read error. CDR3: CASSQERLAGTDTQYF. DNA of the CDR3: TGCGCCAGCAGCCAAGAGAGACTAGCGGGAACAGATACGCAGTATTTT. The rearrangement joins TRBV3-1 to TRBJ2-3, with 11 bases that match TRBD2. Looked up from germline, CDR1 is LGHDT and CDR2 is YNNKEL (reference sequence). The CDR3 is 16 amino acids.